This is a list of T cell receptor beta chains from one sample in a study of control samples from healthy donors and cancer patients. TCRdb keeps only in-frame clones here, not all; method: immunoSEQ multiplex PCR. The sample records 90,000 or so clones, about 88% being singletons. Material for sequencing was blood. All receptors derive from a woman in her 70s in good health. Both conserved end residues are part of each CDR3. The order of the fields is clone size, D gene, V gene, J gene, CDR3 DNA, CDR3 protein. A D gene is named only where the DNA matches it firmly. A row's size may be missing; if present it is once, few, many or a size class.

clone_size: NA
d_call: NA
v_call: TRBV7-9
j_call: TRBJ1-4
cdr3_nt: TGTGCCAGCAGTTCCGGGACCCATAATGAAAAACTGTTTTTT
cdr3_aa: CASSSGTHNEKLFF

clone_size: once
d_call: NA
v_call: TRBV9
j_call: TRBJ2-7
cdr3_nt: TGTGCCAGCAGCGTGGGGATCAGCTACGAGCAGTACTTC
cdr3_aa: CASSVGISYEQYF

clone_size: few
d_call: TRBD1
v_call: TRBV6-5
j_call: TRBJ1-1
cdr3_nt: TGTGCCAGCAGTTACTTAGACAGGGGGCCGTACACTGAAGCTTTCTTT
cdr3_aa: CASSYLDRGPYTEAFF

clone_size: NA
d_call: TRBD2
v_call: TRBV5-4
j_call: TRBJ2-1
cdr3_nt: TGTGCCAGCAGCTTGGAGACTAGCGGGTACAATGAGCAGTTCTTC
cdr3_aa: CASSLETSGYNEQFF

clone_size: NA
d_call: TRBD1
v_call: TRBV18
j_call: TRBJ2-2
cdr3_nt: TGTGCCAGCTCAGGACAGGGGAACACCGGGGAGCTGTTTTTT
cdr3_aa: CASSGQGNTGELFF

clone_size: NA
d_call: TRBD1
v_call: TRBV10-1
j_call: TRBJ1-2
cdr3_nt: TGCGCCAGCGCTGGACAGGGAACGTTGTATGGCTACACCTTC
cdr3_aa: CASAGQGTLYGYTF

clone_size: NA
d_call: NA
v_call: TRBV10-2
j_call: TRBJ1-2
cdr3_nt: TGCGCCAGCAGTGAGCTTCGAGGTTATGGCTACACCTTC
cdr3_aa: CASSELRGYGYTF

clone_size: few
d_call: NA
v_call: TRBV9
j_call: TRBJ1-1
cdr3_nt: TGTGCCAGCAGCGTAGAAATGAACACTGAAGCTTTCTTT
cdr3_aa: CASSVEMNTEAFF

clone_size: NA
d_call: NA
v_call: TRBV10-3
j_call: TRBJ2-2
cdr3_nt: TGTGCCATCAGTGAGGGAGGGGCGAACACCGGGGAGCTGTTTTTT
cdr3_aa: CAISEGGANTGELFF

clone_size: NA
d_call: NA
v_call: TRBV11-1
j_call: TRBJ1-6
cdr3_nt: TGTGCCAGCAGCTTGATCAGAAGGTCACCCCTCCACTTT
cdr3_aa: CASSLIRRSPLHF

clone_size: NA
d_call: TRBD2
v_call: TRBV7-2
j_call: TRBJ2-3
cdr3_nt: TGTGCCAGCAGCTTAGGGACTAGCGGGAGCACAGATACGCAGTATTTT
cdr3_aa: CASSLGTSGSTDTQYF